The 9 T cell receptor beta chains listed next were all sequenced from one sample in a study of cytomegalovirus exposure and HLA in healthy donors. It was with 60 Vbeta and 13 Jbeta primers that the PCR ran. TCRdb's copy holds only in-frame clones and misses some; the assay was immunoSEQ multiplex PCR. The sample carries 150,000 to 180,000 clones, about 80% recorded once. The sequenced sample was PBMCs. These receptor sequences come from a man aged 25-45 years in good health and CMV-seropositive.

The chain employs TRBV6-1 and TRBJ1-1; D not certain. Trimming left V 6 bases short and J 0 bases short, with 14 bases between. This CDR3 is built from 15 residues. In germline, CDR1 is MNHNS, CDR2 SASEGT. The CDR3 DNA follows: TGTGCCAGCAGCCTCGCGGCTGAGGTGAACACTGAAGCTTTCTTT. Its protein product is CASSLAAEVNTEAFF.

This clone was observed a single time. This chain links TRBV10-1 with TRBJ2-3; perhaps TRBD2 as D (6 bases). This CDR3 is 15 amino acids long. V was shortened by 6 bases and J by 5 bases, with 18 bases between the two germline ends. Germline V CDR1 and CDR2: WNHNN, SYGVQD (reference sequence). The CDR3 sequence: CASSPQGEVVDTQYF. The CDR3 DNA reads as TGCGCCAGCAGCCCCCAAGGGGAGGTGGTAGATACGCAGTATTTT.

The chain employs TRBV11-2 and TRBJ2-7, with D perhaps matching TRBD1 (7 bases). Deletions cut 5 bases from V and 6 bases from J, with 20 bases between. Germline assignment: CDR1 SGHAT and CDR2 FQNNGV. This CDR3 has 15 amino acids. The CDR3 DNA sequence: TGTGCCAGCAGCCGAGACAGGGAGGCTTTTGGCGAGCAGTACTTC. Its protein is CASSRDREAFGEQYF.

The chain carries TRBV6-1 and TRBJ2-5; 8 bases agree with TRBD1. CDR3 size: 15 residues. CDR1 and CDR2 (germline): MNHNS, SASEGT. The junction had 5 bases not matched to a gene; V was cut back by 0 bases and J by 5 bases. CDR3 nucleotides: TGTGCCAGCAGTGAAGCGACAGGGGTCCCGGAGACCCAGTACTTC. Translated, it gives CASSEATGVPETQYF.

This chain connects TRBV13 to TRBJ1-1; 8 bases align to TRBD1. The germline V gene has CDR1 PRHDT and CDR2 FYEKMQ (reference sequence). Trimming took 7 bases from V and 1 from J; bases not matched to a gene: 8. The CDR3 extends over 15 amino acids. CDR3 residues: CASTFPGQGNTEAFF. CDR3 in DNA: TGTGCCAGCACCTTCCCTGGACAGGGGAACACTGAAGCTTTCTTT.

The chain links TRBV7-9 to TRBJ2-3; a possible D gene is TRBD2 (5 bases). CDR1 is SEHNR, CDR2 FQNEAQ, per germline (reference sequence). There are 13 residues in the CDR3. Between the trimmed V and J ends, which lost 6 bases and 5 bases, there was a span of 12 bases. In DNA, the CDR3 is TGTGCCAGCAGAGCACGGGATAAAGATACGCAGTATTTT. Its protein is CASRARDKDTQYF.

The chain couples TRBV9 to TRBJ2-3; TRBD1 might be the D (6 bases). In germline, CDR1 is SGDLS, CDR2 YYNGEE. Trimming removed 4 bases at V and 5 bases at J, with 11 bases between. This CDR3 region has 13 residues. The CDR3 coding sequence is TGTGCCAGCAGCACAGAGGGGGTAGATACGCAGTATTTT. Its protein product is CASSTEGVDTQYF. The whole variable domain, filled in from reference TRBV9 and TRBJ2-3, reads DSGVTQTPKHLITATGQRVTLRCSPRSGDLSVYWYQQSLDQGLQFLIQYYNGEERAKGNILERFSAQQFPDLHSELNLSSLELGDSALYFCASSTEGVDTQYFGPGTRLTVL.

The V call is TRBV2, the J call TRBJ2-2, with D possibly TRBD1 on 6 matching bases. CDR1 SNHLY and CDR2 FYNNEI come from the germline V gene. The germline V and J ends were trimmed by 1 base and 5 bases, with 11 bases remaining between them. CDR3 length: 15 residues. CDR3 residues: CASSEGTVSTGELFF. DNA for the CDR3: TGTGCCAGCAGTGAAGGGACAGTGAGTACCGGGGAGCTGTTTTTT.

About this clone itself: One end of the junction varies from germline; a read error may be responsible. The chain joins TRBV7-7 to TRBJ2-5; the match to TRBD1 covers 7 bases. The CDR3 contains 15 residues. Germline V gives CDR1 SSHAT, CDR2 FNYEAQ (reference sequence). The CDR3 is CASSLSRDSQETQYF. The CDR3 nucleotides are TGTGCTAGCAGCTTATCCAGGGACAGCCAAGAGACCCAGTACTTC.